Sequencing of this T cell receptor beta chain was carried out in a study of T cells in Graves' hyperthyroidism and ophthalmopathy. General observations from the study: Most clonotypes that expanded in the thyroid above 0.001 also showed up in blood. Ophthalmopathy and stable hyperthyroidism were told apart by a 13 V-J model.

This clonotype came up many times. Its antigen is unknown. Trimming cost V 4 bases and J 7 bases; bases outside gene matches: 18. The CDR3 is 18 amino acids. Germline-derived CDR1 and CDR2 are SGHAT and FQNNGV. TCR beta CDR3 regions were amplified from RNA transcripts. Initially, a first-round RT-PCR of the TCR CDR3 employed the HTBI primer set. TCRdb re-called the multiplex PCR reads through MiXCR, storing one row per CDR3 protein. This table has a few hundred thousand distinct CDR3 sequences, around 18% appearing once. Patients having uncontrolled infection, another autoimmune disease, pregnancy or lactation were not included.

The receptor was derived from a man aged 18 to 29 with Graves' ophthalmopathy. V and J are TRBV11-2 and TRBJ2-1, with 8 bases that match TRBD1. The sample was blood. The CDR3 coding sequence is TGTGCCAGCAGCTCCCTTTTAAGGTCAGGGGGCGAAGGGAATGAGCAGTTCTTC. It is translated as CASSSLLRSGGEGNEQFF.